Following are 11 T cell receptor beta chains from one sample sequenced in a study of shared clonotypes between healthy human individuals. Measured with immunoSEQ multiplex PCR; TCRdb has only the in-frame clones, and not every one. The repertoire holds hundreds of thousands of clones, with 73% as singletons. Sequenced sample: memory CD4+ T cells sorted from blood. Subset described: CD45RA-negative fraction. These TCRs come from a woman aged 25 to 39 in good health.

This clone was seen repeatedly, ten times or more. The chain has TRBV28 and TRBJ2-7, with 7 positions matching TRBD2. The CDR3 sequence is 16 residues long. V gave up 5 bases and J gave up 2 bases; unmatched junction bases: 12. CDR1 and CDR2 from the germline V gene are MDHEN and SYDVKM. CDR3 region: CASSPSRAGDAYEQYF. CDR3 DNA sequence: TGTGCCAGCAGTCCCTCCCGGGCGGGGGACGCCTACGAGCAGTACTTC.

The sample holds a few counts of this clone. The chain has TRBV30 and TRBJ2-1; maybe TRBD2 (6 bases). The germline CDR1 and CDR2 sequences are GTSNPN and SVGIG (reference sequence). CDR3 size: 16 residues. Deletions cut 0 bases from V and 7 bases from J, with 19 bases between. The CDR3 bases are TGTGCCTGGAGTGTAGGGTCGTTTGCAGGGAGGAATGAGCAGTTCTTC. It codes for CAWSVGSFAGRNEQFF.

This clone was picked up a small number of times. This chain uses TRBV2 with TRBJ2-7, with 7 bases identical to TRBD2. The V segment lost 4 bases and the J segment 4 bases; nucleotides outside the gene matches: 10. From germline, CDR1 is SNHLY and CDR2 FYNNEI. The CDR3 sequence is 15 residues long. CDR3 residues: CASSADLAVYYEQYF. The CDR3 DNA reads TGTGCCAGCAGTGCGGACCTAGCGGTCTATTACGAGCAGTACTTC.

The chain links TRBV7-9 to TRBJ2-1; TRBD2 matches 14 bases. The CDR3 extends over 15 amino acids. Germline V CDR1 and CDR2: SEHNR, FQNEAQ (reference sequence). V was pared by 4 bases and J by 7 bases, with 3 bases of the junction left unmatched. The CDR3 loop is CASSSTSGRGNEQFF. CDR3 bases: TGTGCCAGCAGCTCGACTAGCGGGAGGGGGAATGAGCAGTTCTTC.

This clone has just one count. Given a much more abundant clone one base away, this may be a read error. This chain links TRBV7-6 with TRBJ2-1; D possibly corresponds to TRBD1 (6 bases). The CDR3 length is 15 residues. Per germline, CDR1 SGHVS and CDR2 FNYEAQ. V was clipped by 2 bases and J by 0 bases, with 8 bases between them. CDR3 amino acids: CASSLTGSSYNEQFF. The CDR3 coding sequence is TGTGCCAGCAGCTTAACAGGGAGCTCCTACAATGAGCAGTTCTTC.

V gene TRBV18 combines with J gene TRBJ2-4; the D call may be TRBD1 or TRBD2 (5 bases each). Germline CDR1 reads KGHSH; CDR2 reads LQKENI. The CDR3 length is 13 residues. The V and J ends lost 3 bases and 8 bases respectively, with 11 bases between them. The chain's CDR3 is CASSPGESDIQYF. The CDR3 DNA follows: TGTGCCAGCTCACCGGGGGAGTCAGACATTCAGTACTTC.

To note about this clone: Other DNA sequences in the sample encode the same CDR3. This chain joins TRBV19 and TRBJ2-7; the D gene could be TRBD1 or TRBD2 (5 bases each). CDR3 length: 13 amino acids. Germline CDR1 reads LNHDA; CDR2 reads SQIVND (reference sequence). V was trimmed by 3 bases and J by 2 bases, leaving 8 bases between them. CDR3: CASSIQGPYEQYF. The CDR3 nucleotides are TGTGCCAGTAGTATCCAGGGACCCTACGAGCAGTACTTC.

The chain joins TRBV28 to TRBJ1-5; perhaps TRBD1 as D (6 bases). Germline-derived CDR1 and CDR2 are MDHEN and SYDVKM. V lost 5 bases and J lost 0, with 20 bases in between. This CDR3 has 18 amino acids. The chain's CDR3 is CASSPSTGFLYSNQPQHF. In nucleotides, the CDR3 is TGTGCCAGCAGTCCTTCTACAGGGTTCCTTTATAGCAATCAGCCCCAGCATTTT. Filled out from reference TRBV28 and TRBJ1-5, the complete variable domain reads DVKVTQSSRYLVKRTGEKVFLECVQDMDHENMFWYRQDPGLGLRLIYFSYDVKMKEKGDIPEGYSVSREKKERFSLILESASTNQTSMYLCASSPSTGFLYSNQPQHFGDGTRLSIL.

CDR3 nucleotide sequence: TGTGCCAGTAGCCGATTCCTGGGACAAAGCAGCACAGATACGCAGTATTTT. This gives the protein CASSRFLGQSSTDTQYF. The rearrangement uses TRBV19 and TRBJ2-3; TRBD1 might be the D (6 bases). Germline V lookup: CDR1 LNHDA, CDR2 SQIVND (reference sequence). V lost 6 bases, J lost 0 bases, and 19 bases lay in between. The CDR3 runs to 17 residues.

The DNA of the CDR3 is TGCGCCAGCAGCCGACCGACAGGGGTTAGCGGGGAGCTGTTTTTT. Its translation: CASSRPTGVSGELFF. The rearrangement joins TRBV4-1 to TRBJ2-2, with 8 positions matching TRBD1. The CDR3 sequence is 15 residues long. Germline-derived CDR1 and CDR2 are MGHRA and YSYEKL. J was trimmed by 7 bases and V by 4 bases; bases with no gene match: 8.

The chain recombines TRBV19 with TRBJ1-1; TRBD1 aligns across 7 bases. Germline V CDR1 and CDR2: LNHDA, SQIVND (reference sequence). The CDR3 contains 14 residues. V shed 8 bases, J shed 1 base, and the junction held 7 bases outside the gene matches. The CDR3 sequence is CASRSTGRNTEAFF. The CDR3 DNA reads as TGTGCCAGTCGATCGACAGGGCGGAACACTGAAGCTTTCTTT.